The 24 T cell receptor beta chains below come from one sample, sequenced in a study of CD8+ T cells in alopecia areata. cDNA serving as the sequencing template came from extracted, reverse transcribed RNA. Sequencing used immunoSEQ multiplex PCR; TCRdb keeps in-frame clones, though not all of them. The table records 150,000 to 200,000 clones, just under 65% of them present only once. Treatment defined: oral pan-JAK inhibitor, 5-10 mg twice daily. Sequencing used CD4+ T cells sorted from blood, obtained around week 49, from a patient treated with tofacitinib. These receptors were collected from a human donor with alopecia areata.

In this sample, this clone turned up a few times. The CDR3: CSVVPGVAEAFF. As DNA, the CDR3 is TGCAGCGTCGTCCCGGGGGTTGCTGAAGCTTTCTTT. J is TRBJ1-1 and V is TRBV29-1, with D possibly being TRBD1 (5 bases). The CDR3 length is 12 residues. V lost 6 bases and J 6 bases, leaving 14 bases between the germline ends. CDR1 and CDR2 (germline): SQVTM, ANQGSEA. Supplemented by reference TRBV29-1 and TRBJ1-1, the full variable domain reads SAVISQKPSRDICQRGTSLTIQCQVDSQVTMMFWYRQQPGQSLTLIATANQGSEATYESGFVIDKFPISRPNLTFSTLTVSNMSPEDSSIYLCSVVPGVAEAFFGQGTRLTVV.

DNA of the CDR3: TGTGCCAGCAGTCCTTCCGACAGGCGAGCTAACTATGGCTACACCTTC. This gives the protein CASSPSDRRANYGYTF. The rearrangement links TRBV27 to TRBJ1-2; perhaps TRBD1 as D (6 bases). The ends were cut back, 5 bases at V and 0 bases at J, with 16 bases in the middle. The CDR3 covers 16 residues. Germline V CDR1 and CDR2: MNHEY, SMNVEV (reference sequence).

The rearrangement uses TRBV5-4 and TRBJ2-3, with D maybe TRBD2 (6 bases). Germline lookup yields CDR1 SGHNT and CDR2 YYREEE (reference sequence). V was shortened by 0 bases and J by 3 bases, with 14 bases between the two germline ends. This CDR3 comprises 16 residues. CDR3 in amino acids: CASSLGLELRTDTQYF. Written as DNA, the CDR3 is TGTGCCAGCAGCTTGGGACTAGAACTAAGGACAGATACGCAGTATTTT.

This chain connects TRBV30 to TRBJ2-1, with TRBD2 matching 7 bases. Germline CDR1 is GTSNPN and CDR2 is SVGIG (reference sequence). J was trimmed by 6 bases and V by 0 bases; bases with no gene match: 14. This CDR3 comprises 17 residues. The CDR3 here is CAWSVLRGLGRGNEQFF. CDR3 sequence (DNA): TGTGCCTGGAGTGTACTCCGAGGACTAGGGCGCGGCAATGAGCAGTTCTTC. The complete variable domain, with remaining parts taken from reference TRBV30 and TRBJ2-1, reads SQTIHQWPATLVQPVGSPLSLECTVEGTSNPNLYWYRQAAGRGLQLLFYSVGIGQISSEVPQNLSASRPQDRQFILSSKKLLLSDSGFYLCAWSVLRGLGRGNEQFFGPGTRLTVL.

Regarding this clone: Other nucleotide sequences from this sample produce the same CDR3. This chain joins TRBV15 and TRBJ2-3, with D possibly called TRBD1 or TRBD2 (5 bases each). Germline V gene lookup returns CDR1 LNHNV and CDR2 YYDKDF (reference sequence). Trimming left V 1 base short and J 6 bases short, with 8 bases between. The CDR3 has 13 amino acids. CDR3 DNA sequence: TGTGCCACCAGCAGAGTCGGGGCGGATACGCAGTATTTT. Its translation is CATSRVGADTQYF.

This clone was seen only once. The J gene is TRBJ2-3, the V gene TRBV2, with 7 bases fitting TRBD1. V lost 2 bases, J lost 4 bases, and 6 bases stayed unmatched. Looked up from germline, CDR1 is SNHLY and CDR2 is FYNNEI. The CDR3 consists of 15 residues. CDR3 in DNA: TGTGCCAGCAGTGAATGGAACAGGGGTGCAGATACGCAGTATTTT. Its protein product is CASSEWNRGADTQYF.

This sequence joins TRBV29-1 and TRBJ1-5, with a weak D call TRBD1 (5 bases). The CDR3 is 13 amino acids. Deletions cut 3 bases from V and 7 bases from J, with 13 bases between. Per the germline V gene, CDR1 is SQVTM and CDR2 is ANQGSEA. CDR3 coding DNA: TGCAGCGTTGAGGAACAGGTCGGGCAGCCCCAGCATTTT. As protein: CSVEEQVGQPQHF.

V and J are TRBV30 and TRBJ2-6; D is unresolved. This CDR3 has 14 amino acids. Trimming pared 5 bases from V and 2 bases from J, leaving 10 bases between. Per the germline V gene, CDR1 is GTSNPN and CDR2 is SVGIG (reference sequence). CDR3 in DNA: TGTGCCTGGTCACGGAAGGCTGGGGCCAACGTCCTGACTTTC. This translates into CAWSRKAGANVLTF.

The rearrangement links TRBV19 to TRBJ2-1; 7 nucleotides agree with TRBD1. The CDR3 is 14 residues long. After removal of 3 bases from V and 8 bases from J, the junction contained 7 bases not matched to a gene. Germline CDR1 reads LNHDA; CDR2 reads SQIVND (reference sequence). CDR3 in amino acids: CASSIPLTGDEQFF. The CDR3 DNA sequence: TGTGCCAGTAGTATCCCCCTAACAGGGGATGAGCAGTTCTTC.

The chain is built from TRBV27 and TRBJ2-3, with D tentatively TRBD1 (6 bases). Germline-derived CDR1 and CDR2 are MNHEY and SMNVEV (reference sequence). V dropped 5 bases and J dropped 7 bases, with 16 bases sitting between them. The CDR3 spans 14 residues. The CDR3 sequence is CASSTEGVVYTQYF. CDR3 sequence (DNA): TGTGCCAGCAGTACCGAGGGGGTGGTGTATACGCAGTATTTT.

The chain links TRBV30 to TRBJ2-3, with 8 bases identical to TRBD1. Trimming cost V 5 bases and J 2 bases; bases outside gene matches: 9. Per the germline V gene, CDR1 is GTSNPN and CDR2 is SVGIG (reference sequence). The CDR3 runs 15 residues. The CDR3 DNA sequence: TGTGCCTGGGGGTTCGGACAGGGACACACAGATACGCAGTATTTT. This encodes CAWGFGQGHTDTQYF.

This clone was seen only a few times. The chain recombines TRBV5-1 with TRBJ2-5; D unclear. V was cut by 3 bases and J by 1 base, with 7 bases left in between. Per the germline V gene, CDR1 is SGHRS and CDR2 is YFSETQ. This CDR3 has 13 amino acids. The CDR3 is CASSWRSQETQYF. CDR3 sequence (DNA): TGCGCCAGCAGCTGGCGGAGCCAAGAGACCCAGTACTTC.

The chain couples TRBV30 to TRBJ1-2; no definite D call. CDR3 length equals 16 residues. V shed 0 bases and J shed 2 bases, with 16 bases lying between them. The germline V gene has CDR1 GTSNPN and CDR2 SVGIG (reference sequence). CDR3 DNA sequence: TGTGCCTGGAGTGTACTTGGGCAGGAGTGGAACTATGGCTACACCTTC. Translated, it gives CAWSVLGQEWNYGYTF.

This clone appeared a few times. The chain combines TRBV29-1 with TRBJ1-1, with unresolved D. The CDR3 consists of 9 residues. Germline lookup yields CDR1 SQVTM and CDR2 ANQGSEA. The ends were cut back, 3 bases at V and 9 bases at J, with 5 bases in the middle. The CDR3 sequence: CSVDQKAFF. For the CDR3, the DNA is TGCAGCGTTGACCAGAAAGCTTTCTTT.

The V gene is TRBV11-2, the J gene TRBJ1-1; D possibly corresponds to TRBD1 (5 bases). The ends were cut back, 5 bases at V and 5 bases at J, with 15 bases in the middle. Per the germline V gene, CDR1 is SGHAT and CDR2 is FQNNGV. The CDR3 has 14 residues. The CDR3 here is CASSAQGGQTEAFF. CDR3 coding DNA: TGTGCCAGCAGCGCGCAGGGAGGTCAGACTGAAGCTTTCTTT.

The gene calls are TRBV28 and TRBJ1-2, with 7 bases matching TRBD1. The CDR3 runs to 15 residues. V was pared by 2 bases and J by 4 bases, with 7 bases of the junction left unmatched. Germline loops: CDR1 MDHEN, CDR2 SYDVKM. The CDR3 nucleotides are TGTGCCAGCAGTTTAATCGGGACAGACCTCTATGGCTACACCTTC. Residues: CASSLIGTDLYGYTF.

The chain couples TRBV29-1 to TRBJ2-3; TRBD1 aligns across 7 bases. Germline CDR1 and CDR2: SQVTM and ANQGSEA. J was trimmed by 5 bases and V by 5 bases; bases with no gene match: 10. The CDR3 loop spans 14 amino acids. The chain's CDR3 is CSVSSTGYIDTQYF. The CDR3 DNA is TGCAGCGTTTCATCGACAGGGTATATAGATACGCAGTATTTT.

The chain combines TRBV29-1 with TRBJ1-4; TRBD1 aligns across 7 bases. There are 13 residues in the CDR3. V dropped 7 bases and J dropped 7; count of bases not matched to a gene: 9. Germline V gene lookup returns CDR1 SQVTM and CDR2 ANQGSEA. This CDR3 is CSGQTGRGEKLFF. DNA of the CDR3: TGCAGCGGACAGACAGGGCGTGGTGAAAAACTGTTTTTT.

This clone was observed at least ten times. This chain links TRBV6-6 with TRBJ2-7, with 8 positions matching TRBD1. CDR1 and CDR2 from the germline V gene are MNHNY and SVGAGI (reference sequence). The CDR3 is 14 amino acids. V shed 6 bases, J shed 7 bases, and the junction held 11 bases outside the gene matches. CDR3 in DNA: TGTGCCAGCAGCCCAAACAGGGGGATAGGAGAGCAGTACTTC. This sequence encodes CASSPNRGIGEQYF.

This chain joins TRBV5-6 and TRBJ2-4, with 7 bases that match TRBD1. The CDR3 has 18 residues. V gave up 2 bases and J gave up 0 bases; unmatched junction bases: 11. Per germline, CDR1 SGHDT and CDR2 YYEEEE. CDR3: CASSFTGDGFGAKNIQYF. In DNA form, the CDR3 reads TGTGCCAGCAGCTTTACAGGGGACGGCTTTGGAGCCAAAAACATTCAGTACTTC.

Of note for this clone: One end of the junction fails to match germline, which may point to a read error. The chain uses TRBV30 and TRBJ1-2; D is unresolved. CDR1 GTSNPN and CDR2 SVGIG come from the germline V gene (reference sequence). The CDR3 length is 11 residues. This CDR3 reads CAWSAGPVINF. CDR3 in DNA: TGTGCCTGGAGCGCGGGCCCTGTGATCAACTTC.

This clone was seen a single time. The chain employs TRBV18 and TRBJ2-5; D not certain. The length of the CDR3 is 13 residues. V lost 8 bases and J lost 5, with 15 bases in between. CDR1 KGHSH and CDR2 LQKENI come from the germline V gene. CDR3 sequence: CASAVGLRETQYF. In nucleotides, the CDR3 is TGTGCCAGCGCCGTCGGGTTGAGGGAGACCCAGTACTTC. Full variable domain (rest looked up from reference TRBV18 and TRBJ2-5): NAGVMQNPRHLVRRRGQEARLRCSPMKGHSHVYWYRQLPEEGLKFMVYLQKENIIDESGMPKERFSAEFPKEGPSILRIQQVVRGDSAAYFCASAVGLRETQYFGPGTRLLVL.

Only a few counts were recorded for this clone. The chain links TRBV4-3 to TRBJ2-6; TRBD2 agrees at 7 bases. The CDR3 covers 17 residues. From germline, CDR1 is LGHNA and CDR2 YSLEER. V lost 0 bases and J lost 2; bases outside the gene matches: 4. CDR3 sequence: CASSQEGEGTGANVLTF. The CDR3 DNA follows: TGCGCCAGCAGCCAAGAAGGGGAGGGAACTGGGGCCAACGTCCTGACTTTC.

The rearrangement uses TRBV27 and TRBJ2-5, with 13 bases aligning to TRBD2. CDR3 length: 17 amino acids. Germline trimming cut 6 bases from V and 5 bases from J; bases unmatched to any gene: 12. Germline lookup yields CDR1 MNHEY and CDR2 SMNVEV (reference sequence). The CDR3 DNA reads as TGTGCCAGCAGCCAAGGACTAGCGGGGGCCTCGAGGGAGACCCAGTACTTC. Translating gives CASSQGLAGASRETQYF.